The rows below give T cell receptor beta chains drawn from one sample of a study of blood T cell repertoires in COVID-19. TCRdb's table, derived via immunoSEQ multiplex PCR, lists solely in-frame clones and lacks some. The sample contains some 76,000 clones, about 82% of which appear only once. The sample was peripheral blood. Every receptor here comes from a woman between 55 and 75 years old with acute or convalescent COVID-19. The CDR3 runs from the conserved cysteine through the conserved F or W. The D gene is left open where the match is weak. Clone size is shown for a subset of rows, as once, few, many or a class of expanded clone.

few | TRBJ2-3 | - | 17 | TRBV21-1 | CASNAGGSANYTDTQYF | TGTGCCAGCAACGCCGGGGGTAGCGCAAACTACACAGATACGCAGTATTTT
- | TRBJ2-3 | TRBD1 | 15 | TRBV30 | CAWSLDRAFTDTQYF | TGTGCCTGGAGCCTGGACAGGGCCTTCACAGATACGCAGTATTTT
- | TRBJ2-5 | TRBD1 | 15 | TRBV9 | CASSPSGGWAETQYF | TGTGCCAGCAGCCCTTCAGGGGGATGGGCGGAGACCCAGTACTTC
- | TRBJ2-7 | TRBD1 | 15 | TRBV11-2 | CASSREGQGVYEQYF | TGTGCCAGCAGCCGAGAGGGACAGGGTGTGTACGAGCAGTACTTC
- | TRBJ1-6 | - | 17 | TRBV5-1 | CASSIDEQGPYNSPLHF | TGCGCCAGCAGCATCGATGAACAGGGTCCCTATAATTCACCCCTCCACTTT
many | TRBJ1-5 | - | 16 | TRBV30 | CAWSGLNARDDQPQHF | TGTGCCTGGAGTGGGTTAAATGCCAGGGATGATCAGCCCCAGCATTTT
- | TRBJ2-5 | TRBD2 | 15 | TRBV7-2 | CASSLNSGDVKTQYF | TGTGCCAGCAGCTTAAATAGCGGGGATGTGAAGACCCAGTACTTC
- | TRBJ2-1 | - | 15 | TRBV3-1/TRBV3-2 | CASSLLDSSYNEQFF | TGTGCCAGCAGCCTACTGGACAGCTCCTACAATGAGCAGTTCTTC
- | TRBJ2-5 | - | 16 | TRBV15 | CATSRGGQRGSETQYF | TGTGCCACCAGCAGAGGGGGGCAAAGGGGGTCGGAGACCCAGTACTTC
- | TRBJ2-1 | TRBD2 | 13 | TRBV14 | CASSQQRGGEQFF | TGTGCCAGCAGCCAACAGCGGGGGGGGGAGCAGTTCTTC
- | TRBJ2-2 | TRBD1 | 16 | TRBV18 | CASSPGQGLNTGELFF | TGTGCCAGCTCACCAGGACAGGGTTTGAACACCGGGGAGCTGTTTTTT
- | TRBJ2-1 | TRBD2 | 15 | TRBV9 | CASSDSGGAKDEQFF | TGTGCCAGCAGCGACTCCGGGGGGGCCAAAGATGAGCAGTTCTTC
- | TRBJ1-2 | TRBD1 | 12 | TRBV7-2 | CASSTTGAGYTF | TGTGCCAGCAGCACGACAGGGGCAGGCTACACCTTC
- | TRBJ2-5 | TRBD2 | 15 | TRBV2 | CASSVIAGGVETQYF | TGTGCCAGCAGTGTGATAGCGGGGGGCGTCGAGACCCAGTACTTC
- | TRBJ1-1 | TRBD1 | 14 | TRBV6-5 | CASSSRDRDTEAFF | TGTGCCAGCAGTTCCCGTGACAGGGACACTGAAGCTTTCTTT
- | TRBJ1-5 | - | 12 | TRBV3-1/TRBV3-2 | CASRQTDQPQHF | TGTGCCAGCAGACAGACAGATCAGCCCCAGCATTTT
- | TRBJ1-4 | TRBD1 | 13 | TRBV12-3/TRBV12-4 | CASSYRGREKLFF | TGTGCCAGCAGTTACAGGGGGCGGGAAAAACTGTTTTTT
- | TRBJ1-6 | - | 14 | TRBV5-1 | CASSLESGNSPLHF | TGCGCCAGCAGCTTGGAAAGCGGTAATTCACCCCTCCACTTT
- | TRBJ2-7 | - | 11 | TRBV9 | CASGQSYEQYF | TGTGCCAGCGGGCAGAGCTACGAGCAGTACTTC
few | TRBJ1-1 | TRBD1 | 14 | TRBV10-1 | CASSYRQGWTEAFF | TGCGCCAGCAGCTATAGACAGGGATGGACTGAAGCTTTCTTT
- | TRBJ2-1 | TRBD1 | 15 | TRBV7-2 | CASSLGTGDHNEQFF | TGTGCCAGCAGCTTAGGGACAGGGGACCACAATGAGCAGTTCTTC
- | TRBJ2-6 | - | 16 | TRBV27 | CASSLSGTSGANVLTF | TGTGCCAGCAGTTTATCGGGCACCTCTGGGGCCAACGTCCTGACTTTC
- | TRBJ2-1 | TRBD1 | 16 | TRBV11-3 | CASSLGSSGTGNEQFF | TGTGCCAGCAGCTTAGGGTCCAGCGGGACAGGGAATGAGCAGTTCTTC
- | TRBJ2-3 | - | 16 | TRBV7-2 | CASSLGLGTITDTQYF | TGTGCCAGCAGCTTAGGACTAGGGACCATCACAGATACGCAGTATTTT
many | TRBJ1-2 | - | 16 | TRBV11-1 | CASRHGGSDPNYGYTF | TGTGCCAGCAGACACGGGGGATCCGACCCAAACTATGGCTACACCTTC
- | TRBJ1-1 | - | 15 | TRBV29-1 | CSVEDWDFQNTEAFF | TGCAGCGTTGAAGATTGGGACTTCCAGAACACTGAAGCTTTCTTT
- | TRBJ1-2 | TRBD1 | 12 | TRBV6-5 | CASSRTGFGYTF | TGTGCCAGCAGCCGGACAGGGTTCGGCTACACCTTC
- | TRBJ1-5 | - | 14 | TRBV6-6 | CASSYSGVIQPQHF | TGTGCCAGCAGTTACTCAGGGGTTATTCAGCCCCAGCATTTT
- | TRBJ2-5 | TRBD2 | 16 | TRBV5-5 | CASSLTSGGAGETQYF | TGTGCCAGCAGCTTGACTAGCGGGGGGGCCGGGGAGACCCAGTACTTC
- | TRBJ1-5 | TRBD1 | 14 | TRBV28 | CASSRQGRFQPQHF | TGTGCCAGCAGTAGACAGGGTCGGTTTCAGCCCCAGCATTTT